This T cell receptor beta chain came from a study of early T cells in non-severe SARS-CoV-2 infection. This clonotype was counted many times. Unique molecular identifiers were attached to individual cDNA molecules. In TCRdb, the 5' RACE reads were re-called with MiXCR into one record per CDR3 protein. Of some 80,000 distinct CDR3 sequences listed, 10% to 15% were seen once; the top ten hold roughly a sixth. This CDR3 spans 13 amino acids. V lost 4 bases and J lost 3, with 11 bases in between. CDR1 and CDR2 from the germline V gene are SGHRS and YFSETQ. The material was whole blood, obtained at baseline. The receptor was isolated from an adult who was a healthcare worker with PCR-confirmed SARS-CoV-2 infection or an uninfected control (not recorded which). The donor label of this sample is uncertain. J is TRBJ2-7 and V is TRBV5-1; D remains unclear. The CDR3 here is CASSPTINYEQYF. The CDR3 region has the DNA TGCGCCAGCAGCCCTACAATCAACTACGAGCAGTACTTC.